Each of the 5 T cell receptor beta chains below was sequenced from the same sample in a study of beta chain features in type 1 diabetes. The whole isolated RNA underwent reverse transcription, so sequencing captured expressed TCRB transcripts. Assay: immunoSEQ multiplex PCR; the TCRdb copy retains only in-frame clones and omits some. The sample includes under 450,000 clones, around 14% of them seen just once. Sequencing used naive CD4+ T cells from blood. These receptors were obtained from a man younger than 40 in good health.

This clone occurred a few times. The CDR3 region is CASSFPGMSDNEQFF. Written as DNA, the CDR3 is TGTGCCAGCAGCTTCCCGGGTATGAGCGACAATGAGCAGTTCTTC. This chain links TRBV5-4 with TRBJ2-1; the D is unclear. The CDR3 length is 15 residues. V lost 2 bases and J lost 5, with 14 bases in between. CDR1 and CDR2 (germline): SGHNT, YYREEE (reference sequence).

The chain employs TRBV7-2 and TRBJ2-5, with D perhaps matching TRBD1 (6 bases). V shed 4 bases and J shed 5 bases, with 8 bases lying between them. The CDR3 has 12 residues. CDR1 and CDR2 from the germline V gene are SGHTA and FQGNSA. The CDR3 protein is CASSSQGETQYF. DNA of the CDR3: TGTGCCAGCAGCTCGCAGGGGGAGACCCAGTACTTC.

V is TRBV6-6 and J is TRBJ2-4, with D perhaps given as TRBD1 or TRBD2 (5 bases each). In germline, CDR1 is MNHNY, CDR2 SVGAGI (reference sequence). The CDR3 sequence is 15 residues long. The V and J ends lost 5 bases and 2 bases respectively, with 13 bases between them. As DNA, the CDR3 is TGTGCCAGCAGTCGTGGGACGGGGACCAAAAACATTCAGTACTTC. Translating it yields CASSRGTGTKNIQYF.

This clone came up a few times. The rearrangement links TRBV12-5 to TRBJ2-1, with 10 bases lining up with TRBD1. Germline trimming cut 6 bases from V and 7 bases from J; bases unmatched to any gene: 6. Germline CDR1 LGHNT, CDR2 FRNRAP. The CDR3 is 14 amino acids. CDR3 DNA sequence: TGTGCTAGTGGGATGGGACAGGGGTGGAATGAGCAGTTCTTC. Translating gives CASGMGQGWNEQFF. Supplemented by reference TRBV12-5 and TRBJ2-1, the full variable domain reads DARVTQTPRHKVTEMGQEVTMRCQPILGHNTVFWYRQTMMQGLELLAYFRNRAPLDDSGMPKDRFSAEMPDATLATLKIQPSEPRDSAVYFCASGMGQGWNEQFFGPGTRLTVL.

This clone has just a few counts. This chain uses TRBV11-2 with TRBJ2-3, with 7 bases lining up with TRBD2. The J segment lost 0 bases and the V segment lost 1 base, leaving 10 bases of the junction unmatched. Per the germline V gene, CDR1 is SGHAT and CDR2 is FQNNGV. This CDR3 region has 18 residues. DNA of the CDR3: TGTGCCAGCAGCTTAGCTCCCCTGACTAGCAGGAGCACAGATACGCAGTATTTT. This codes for CASSLAPLTSRSTDTQYF. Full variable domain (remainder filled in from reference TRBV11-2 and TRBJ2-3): EAGVAQSPRYKIIEKRQSVAFWCNPISGHATLYWYQQILGQGPKLLIQFQNNGVVDDSQLPKDRFSAERLKGVDSTLKIQPAKLEDSAVYLCASSLAPLTSRSTDTQYFGPGTRLTVL.